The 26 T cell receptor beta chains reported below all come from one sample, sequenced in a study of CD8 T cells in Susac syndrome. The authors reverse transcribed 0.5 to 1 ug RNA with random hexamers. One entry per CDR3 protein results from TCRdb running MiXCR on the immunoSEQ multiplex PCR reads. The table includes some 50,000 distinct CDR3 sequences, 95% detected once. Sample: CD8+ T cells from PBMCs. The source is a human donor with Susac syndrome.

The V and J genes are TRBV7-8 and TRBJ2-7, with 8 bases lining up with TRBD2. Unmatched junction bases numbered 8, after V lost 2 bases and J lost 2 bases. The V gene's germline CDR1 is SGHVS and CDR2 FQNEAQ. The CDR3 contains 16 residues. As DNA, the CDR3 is TGTGCCAGCAGCTTACCTCGGGGGGGCCTCCCCTACGAGCAGTACTTC. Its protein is CASSLPRGGLPYEQYF.

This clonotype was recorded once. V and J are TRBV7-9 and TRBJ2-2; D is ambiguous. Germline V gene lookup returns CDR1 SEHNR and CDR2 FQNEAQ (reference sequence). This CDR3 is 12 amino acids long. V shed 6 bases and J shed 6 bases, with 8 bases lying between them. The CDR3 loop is CASRGLSGELFF. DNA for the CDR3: TGTGCCAGCAGGGGGTTGTCCGGGGAGCTGTTTTTT.

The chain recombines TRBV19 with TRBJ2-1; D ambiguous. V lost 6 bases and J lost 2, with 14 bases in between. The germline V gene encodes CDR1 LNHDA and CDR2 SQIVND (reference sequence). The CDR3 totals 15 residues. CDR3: CASRTTATPYNEQFF. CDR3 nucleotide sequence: TGTGCCAGTAGAACTACCGCTACCCCCTACAATGAGCAGTTCTTC.

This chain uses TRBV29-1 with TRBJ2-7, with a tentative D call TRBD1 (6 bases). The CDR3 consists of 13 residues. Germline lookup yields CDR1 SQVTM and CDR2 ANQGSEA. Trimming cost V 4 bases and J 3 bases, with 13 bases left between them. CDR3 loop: CSVVQGSGYEQYF. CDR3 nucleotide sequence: TGCAGCGTTGTACAGGGATCTGGCTACGAGCAGTACTTC.

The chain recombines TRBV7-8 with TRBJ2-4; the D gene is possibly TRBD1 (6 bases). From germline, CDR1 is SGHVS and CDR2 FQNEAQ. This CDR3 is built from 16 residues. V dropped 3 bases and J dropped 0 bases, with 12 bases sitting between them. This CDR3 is CASSFGQILAKNIQYF. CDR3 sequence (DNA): TGTGCCAGCAGCTTCGGACAGATCCTAGCCAAAAACATTCAGTACTTC.

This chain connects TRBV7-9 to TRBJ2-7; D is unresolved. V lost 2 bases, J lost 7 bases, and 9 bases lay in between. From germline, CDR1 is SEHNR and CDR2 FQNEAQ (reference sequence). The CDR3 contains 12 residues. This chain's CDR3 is CASSLFAREQYF. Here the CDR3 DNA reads TGTGCCAGCAGCTTATTTGCCCGGGAGCAGTACTTC.

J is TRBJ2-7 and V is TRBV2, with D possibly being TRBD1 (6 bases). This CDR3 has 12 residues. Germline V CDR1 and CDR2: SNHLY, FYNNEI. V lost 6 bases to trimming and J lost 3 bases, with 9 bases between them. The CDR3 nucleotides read TGTGCCAGCAGAGGGACACTCTACGAGCAGTACTTC. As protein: CASRGTLYEQYF.

In DNA form, the CDR3 reads TGTGCTAGTGCTGGGGGGCACTATGGCTACACCTTC. Translation: CASAGGHYGYTF. This sequence joins TRBV12-5 and TRBJ1-2, with D perhaps TRBD1 (6 bases). Germline CDR1 LGHNT, CDR2 FRNRAP. Trimming removed 7 bases at V and 3 bases at J, with 9 bases between. The CDR3 runs to 12 residues. Drawing the rest from reference TRBV12-5 and TRBJ1-2, the complete variable domain is DARVTQTPRHKVTEMGQEVTMRCQPILGHNTVFWYRQTMMQGLELLAYFRNRAPLDDSGMPKDRFSAEMPDATLATLKIQPSEPRDSAVYFCASAGGHYGYTFGSGTRLTVV.

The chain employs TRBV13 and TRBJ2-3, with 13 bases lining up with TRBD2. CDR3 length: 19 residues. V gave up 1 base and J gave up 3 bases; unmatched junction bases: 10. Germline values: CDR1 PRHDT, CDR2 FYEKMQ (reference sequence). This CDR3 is CASSLVRGLAGTSTDTQYF. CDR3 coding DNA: TGTGCCAGCAGCTTAGTTCGGGGACTAGCGGGGACGTCAACAGATACGCAGTATTTT.

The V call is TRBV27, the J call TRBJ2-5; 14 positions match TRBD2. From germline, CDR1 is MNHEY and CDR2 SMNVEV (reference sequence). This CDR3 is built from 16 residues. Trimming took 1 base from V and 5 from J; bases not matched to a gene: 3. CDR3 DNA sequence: TGTGCCAGCAGTTTATTGACTAGCGGGGGGGCGGAGACCCAGTACTTC. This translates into CASSLLTSGGAETQYF.

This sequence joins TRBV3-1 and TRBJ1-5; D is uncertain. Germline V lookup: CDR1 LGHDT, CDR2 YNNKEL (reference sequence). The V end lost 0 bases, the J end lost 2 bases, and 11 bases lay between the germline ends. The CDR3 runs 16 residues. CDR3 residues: CASSQDRGSGNQPQHF. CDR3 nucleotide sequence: TGTGCCAGCAGCCAAGATCGAGGGTCCGGCAATCAGCCCCAGCATTTT.

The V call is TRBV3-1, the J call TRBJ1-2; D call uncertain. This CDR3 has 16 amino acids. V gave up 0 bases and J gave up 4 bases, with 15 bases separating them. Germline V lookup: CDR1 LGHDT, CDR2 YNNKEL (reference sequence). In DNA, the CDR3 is TGTGCCAGCAGCCAAGATCAACAGCCCGGGCCCTATGGCTACACCTTC. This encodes CASSQDQQPGPYGYTF.

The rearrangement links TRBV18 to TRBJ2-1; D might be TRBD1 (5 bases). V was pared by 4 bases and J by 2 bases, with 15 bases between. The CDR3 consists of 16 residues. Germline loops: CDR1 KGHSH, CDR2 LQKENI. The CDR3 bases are TGTGCCAGCTCACTTGGGATGGCAGGGCCCTACAATGAGCAGTTCTTC. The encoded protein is CASSLGMAGPYNEQFF.

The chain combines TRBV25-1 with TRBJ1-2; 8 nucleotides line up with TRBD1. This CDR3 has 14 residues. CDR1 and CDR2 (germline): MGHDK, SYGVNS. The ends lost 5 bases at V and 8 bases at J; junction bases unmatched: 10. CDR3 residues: CASSWPTDRAGYTF. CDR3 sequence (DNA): TGTGCCAGCAGTTGGCCGACGGACAGGGCCGGCTACACCTTC.

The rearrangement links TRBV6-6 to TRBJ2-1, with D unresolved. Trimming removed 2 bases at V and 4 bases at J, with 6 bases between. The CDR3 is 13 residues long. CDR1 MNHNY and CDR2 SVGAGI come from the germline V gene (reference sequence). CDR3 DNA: TGTGCCAGCAGTTACGCGGCATACAATGAGCAGTTCTTC. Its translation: CASSYAAYNEQFF.

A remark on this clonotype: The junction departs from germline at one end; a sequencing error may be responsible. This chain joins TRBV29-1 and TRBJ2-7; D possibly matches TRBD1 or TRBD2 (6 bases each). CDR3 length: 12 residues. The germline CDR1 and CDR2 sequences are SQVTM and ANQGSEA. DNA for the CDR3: TGCAGCATTGAGGGGGTAGCGGCCGAGCAGTACTTC. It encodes CSIEGVAAEQYF.

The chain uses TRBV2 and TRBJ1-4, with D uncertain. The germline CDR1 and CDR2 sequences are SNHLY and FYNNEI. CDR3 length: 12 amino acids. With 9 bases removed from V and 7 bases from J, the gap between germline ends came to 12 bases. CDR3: CASEKIGEKLFF. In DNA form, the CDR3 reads TGTGCCAGTGAGAAGATCGGTGAAAAACTGTTTTTT.

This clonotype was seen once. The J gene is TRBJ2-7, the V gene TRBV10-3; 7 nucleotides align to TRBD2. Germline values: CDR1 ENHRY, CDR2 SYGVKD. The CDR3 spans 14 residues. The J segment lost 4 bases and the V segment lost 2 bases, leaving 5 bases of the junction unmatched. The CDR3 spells CAISEVGGGYEQYF. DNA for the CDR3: TGTGCCATCAGTGAGGTTGGGGGGGGGTACGAGCAGTACTTC.

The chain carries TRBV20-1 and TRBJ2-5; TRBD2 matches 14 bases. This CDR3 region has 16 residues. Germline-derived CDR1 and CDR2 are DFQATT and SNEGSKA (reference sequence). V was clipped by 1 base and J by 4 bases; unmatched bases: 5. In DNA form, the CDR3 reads TGCAGTGCTAGAGGACTAGCGGGGGGGCCCCGAGAGACCCAGTACTTC. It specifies CSARGLAGGPRETQYF.

The CDR3 nucleotides are TGTGCCAGCAGCTTTTTGCTTGTGCAAGATACGCAGTATTTT. It yields the protein CASSFLLVQDTQYF. The chain joins TRBV7-8 to TRBJ2-3; the D is unclear. The CDR3 runs 14 residues. Germline CDR1 SGHVS, CDR2 FQNEAQ. Trimming left V 3 bases short and J 5 bases short, with 12 bases between.

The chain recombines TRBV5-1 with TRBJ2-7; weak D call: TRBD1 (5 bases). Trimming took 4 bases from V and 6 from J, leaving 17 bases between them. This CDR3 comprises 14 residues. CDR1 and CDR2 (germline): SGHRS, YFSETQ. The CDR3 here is CASSRGHPGIEQYF. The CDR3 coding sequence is TGCGCCAGCAGCCGTGGACACCCTGGTATCGAGCAGTACTTC. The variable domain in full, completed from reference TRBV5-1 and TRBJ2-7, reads KAGVTQTPRYLIKTRGQQVTLSCSPISGHRSVSWYQQTPGQGLQFLFEYFSETQRNKGNFPGRFSGRQFSNSRSEMNVSTLELGDSALYLCASSRGHPGIEQYFGPGTRLTVT.

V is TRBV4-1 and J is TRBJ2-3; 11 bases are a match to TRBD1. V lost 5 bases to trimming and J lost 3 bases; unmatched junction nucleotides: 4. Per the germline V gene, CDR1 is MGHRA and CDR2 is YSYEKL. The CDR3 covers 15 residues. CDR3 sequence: CASSGQGALTDTQYF. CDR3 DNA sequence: TGCGCCAGCAGCGGACAGGGGGCGCTGACAGATACGCAGTATTTT.

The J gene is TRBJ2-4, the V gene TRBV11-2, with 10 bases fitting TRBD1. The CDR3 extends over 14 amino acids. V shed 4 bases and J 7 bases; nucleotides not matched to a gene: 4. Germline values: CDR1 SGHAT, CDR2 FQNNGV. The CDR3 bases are TGTGCCAGCAGCTCCGGACAGGGGGGGAACATTCAGTACTTC. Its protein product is CASSSGQGGNIQYF.

CDR3 nucleotides: TGTGCCAGCAGTTTCGAGGGGGCAACTAATGAAAAACTGTTTTTT. Its translation is CASSFEGATNEKLFF. This sequence joins TRBV27 and TRBJ1-4; the D gene is possibly TRBD1 (6 bases). CDR1 and CDR2 (germline): MNHEY, SMNVEV (reference sequence). The CDR3 is 15 residues long. V was trimmed by 3 bases and J by 0 bases, leaving 8 bases between them.

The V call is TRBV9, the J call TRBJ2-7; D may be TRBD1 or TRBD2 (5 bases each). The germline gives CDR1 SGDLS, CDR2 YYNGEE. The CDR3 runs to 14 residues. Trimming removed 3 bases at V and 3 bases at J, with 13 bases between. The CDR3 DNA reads TGTGCCAGCAGCGCCGGGGACGGCGGCTACGAGCAGTACTTC. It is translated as CASSAGDGGYEQYF.

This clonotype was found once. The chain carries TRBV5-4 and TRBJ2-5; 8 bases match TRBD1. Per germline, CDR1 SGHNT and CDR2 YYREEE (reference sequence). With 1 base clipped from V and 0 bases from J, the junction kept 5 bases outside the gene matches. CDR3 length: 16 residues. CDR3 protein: CASSLLWGQDQETQYF. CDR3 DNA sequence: TGTGCCAGCAGCTTGTTGTGGGGACAGGACCAAGAGACCCAGTACTTC.